Listed here are 24 T cell receptor beta chains from one sample, sequenced in a study of shared clonotypes between healthy human individuals (TCRdb year 2020). The library was built by means of the immunoSEQ multiplex PCR assay. TCRdb limited this immuneACCESS table to in-frame rearrangements with V and J called. A share of clones is missing; checked studies link under half to unresolved V genes, and the rest is unexplained. This sample holds roughly 2.2 million clones; just under 95% were observed only once. The biggest ten clones account for 0.37% of the sample. Sequenced material: naive CD4+ T cells from PBMCs. The cell subset or site label, as the study defines it: CD45RA+ positively selected. Every receptor here comes from a man between 18 and 29 years old in good health. Some clones in this sample may be carry-over from other donors' samples.

The J gene is TRBJ2-1, the V gene TRBV4-1; 15 nucleotides line up with TRBD2. This CDR3 is 17 amino acids long. Looked up from germline, CDR1 is MGHRA and CDR2 is YSYEKL. With 4 bases clipped from V and 9 bases from J, the junction kept 10 bases outside the gene matches. The CDR3 DNA follows: TGCGCCAGCAGCCGGATCTGGACTAGCGGGAGGGCTGGTGAGCAGTTCTTC. It encodes CASSRIWTSGRAGEQFF.

The chain has TRBV28 and TRBJ2-1; 8 bases align to TRBD1. The CDR3 extends over 22 amino acids. Germline CDR1 reads MDHEN; CDR2 reads SYDVKM. V trimming: 3 bases; J trimming: 0 bases; junction bases outside the gene matches: 22. The CDR3 reads CASSLSRGLLGSDPSSYNEQFF. The CDR3 coding sequence is TGTGCCAGCAGTTTGTCCAGGGGGCTCCTCGGGTCGGACCCTAGCTCCTACAATGAGCAGTTCTTC.

A note on this clone: The sample has other DNA sequences that encode this CDR3 too. The V call is TRBV4-1, the J call TRBJ1-5; D possibly corresponds to TRBD1 (5 bases). The CDR3 has 13 residues. Germline V gene sequence: CDR1 MGHRA, CDR2 YSYEKL. V lost 1 base to trimming and J lost 7 bases, with 8 bases between them. This chain's CDR3 is CASSQVGEQPQHF. Written as DNA, the CDR3 is TGCGCCAGCAGCCAAGTGGGGGAGCAGCCCCAGCATTTT.

This chain joins TRBV25-1 and TRBJ2-2; TRBD2 matches at 7 bases. CDR3 length equals 18 residues. V trimming: 3 bases; J trimming: 4 bases; junction bases outside the gene matches: 14. Looked up from germline, CDR1 is MGHDK and CDR2 is SYGVNS. The DNA of the CDR3 is TGTGCCAGCAGTGAGATTGGGGGAGGGCCAGGGAGCACCGGGGAGCTGTTTTTT. Its protein is CASSEIGGGPGSTGELFF. The full variable domain, in which reference TRBV25-1 and TRBJ2-2 provide the parts outside the CDR3, is EADIYQTPRYLVIGTGKKITLECSQTMGHDKMYWYQQDPGMELHLIHYSYGVNSTEKGDLSSESTVSRIRTEHFPLTLESARPSHTSQYLCASSEIGGGPGSTGELFFGEGSRLTVL.

The J gene is TRBJ1-2, the V gene TRBV28, with 7 positions matching TRBD1. The CDR3 totals 14 residues. V shed 7 bases and J 4 bases; nucleotides not matched to a gene: 9. CDR1 and CDR2 from the germline V gene are MDHEN and SYDVKM. In nucleotides, the CDR3 is TGTGCCAGCACTAGGACAGGCCTAAGCTATGGCTACACCTTC. Its protein product is CASTRTGLSYGYTF.

Points on this clone: The sample has other DNA sequences that encode this CDR3 too. The V gene is TRBV6-1, the J gene TRBJ1-5; the D is unclear. Trimming took 3 bases from V and 5 from J, leaving 8 bases between them. The CDR3 is 13 amino acids. Germline assignment: CDR1 MNHNS and CDR2 SASEGT. In DNA, the CDR3 is TGTGCCAGCAGTGAGGGATGGGATCAGCCCCAGCATTTT. This codes for CASSEGWDQPQHF.

About this clone: Distinct nucleotide sequences in the sample also encode this CDR3. The chain joins TRBV5-1 to TRBJ2-3; TRBD1 agrees at 8 bases. The germline CDR1 and CDR2 sequences are SGHRS and YFSETQ. The ends lost 4 bases at V and 0 bases at J; junction bases unmatched: 4. The CDR3 contains 15 residues. The CDR3 spells CASSATGGSTDTQYF. CDR3 nucleotide sequence: TGCGCCAGCAGCGCAACAGGGGGGAGCACAGATACGCAGTATTTT.

J is TRBJ2-1 and V is TRBV20-1; 7 nucleotides agree with TRBD2. The CDR3 loop spans 11 amino acids. V was pared by 7 bases and J by 6 bases, with 3 bases of the junction left unmatched. Germline CDR1 and CDR2: DFQATT and SNEGSKA (reference sequence). CDR3 loop: CSGRGFNEQFF. The CDR3 DNA reads as TGCAGTGGGCGGGGGTTCAATGAGCAGTTCTTC.

A word on this clone: This sample also contains other DNA sequences that code for the same CDR3. The V and J genes are TRBV20-1 and TRBJ2-7; D gene unclear. Trimming shortened V by 6 bases and J by 3 bases, and 9 bases separated the two germline ends. This CDR3 contains 11 residues. Germline V gene lookup returns CDR1 DFQATT and CDR2 SNEGSKA (reference sequence). The CDR3: CSARSLYEQYF. The CDR3, as DNA: TGCAGTGCCAGGTCCCTCTACGAGCAGTACTTC.

The J gene is TRBJ1-1, the V gene TRBV27; D unresolved. Per germline, CDR1 MNHEY and CDR2 SMNVEV (reference sequence). The V end lost 2 bases, the J end lost 1 base, and 14 bases lay between the germline ends. The CDR3 spans 16 residues. The CDR3 DNA reads as TGTGCCAGCAGTTTACTCACTCAGGTCTCGAACACTGAAGCTTTCTTT. Translating gives CASSLLTQVSNTEAFF.

The chain has TRBV30 and TRBJ2-7; 11 bases match TRBD2. CDR3 length: 14 amino acids. V was pared by 3 bases and J by 0 bases, with 1 base of the junction left unmatched. CDR1 is GTSNPN, CDR2 SVGIG, per germline (reference sequence). The CDR3 DNA is TGTGCCTGGAGGACTAGCGGGGCCTCCTACGAGCAGTACTTC. Encoded protein: CAWRTSGASYEQYF.

The chain joins TRBV6-1 to TRBJ1-5; TRBD1 is a possible D gene (5 bases). Germline CDR1 and CDR2: MNHNS and SASEGT. The germline V and J ends were trimmed by 4 bases and 1 base, with 17 bases remaining between them. The CDR3 sequence is 17 residues long. CDR3 nucleotide sequence: TGTGCCAGCAGTGTCGGTACTGACAGCTGGAGCAATCAGCCCCAGCATTTT. Encoded protein: CASSVGTDSWSNQPQHF.

The chain couples TRBV5-1 to TRBJ2-3, with unresolved D. CDR1 is SGHRS and CDR2 is YFSETQ in the germline V gene. With 4 bases removed from V and 6 bases from J, the gap between germline ends came to 24 bases. The CDR3 is 17 amino acids. Written as DNA, the CDR3 is TGCGCCAGCAGCCCCGAGACGTCCTCCGATGGATTCGATACGCAGTATTTT. Translating it yields CASSPETSSDGFDTQYF.

The chain recombines TRBV9 with TRBJ2-1, with 9 nucleotides matching TRBD1. Germline assignment: CDR1 SGDLS and CDR2 YYNGEE. The CDR3 spans 14 residues. V lost 0 bases to trimming and J lost 8 bases; unmatched junction nucleotides: 3. CDR3 amino acids: CASSVVGQGHEQFF. In DNA, the CDR3 is TGTGCCAGCAGCGTAGTGGGACAGGGCCATGAGCAGTTCTTC.

This clone appeared a single time. The rearrangement links TRBV4-2 to TRBJ2-3; D gene unclear. Per the germline V gene, CDR1 is LGHNA and CDR2 is YNFKEQ. CDR3 length equals 16 residues. Trimming removed 2 bases at V and 3 bases at J, with 15 bases between. This CDR3 reads CASSQPNPDVTDTQYF. The CDR3 DNA follows: TGTGCCAGCAGCCAACCAAACCCGGATGTTACAGATACGCAGTATTTT.

The chain has TRBV9 and TRBJ2-1; weak D call: TRBD1 (5 bases). CDR3 length equals 20 residues. Germline V gives CDR1 SGDLS, CDR2 YYNGEE. Trimming removed 2 bases at V and 0 bases at J, with 24 bases between. This chain's CDR3 is CASSVDLSRGRQGSYNEQFF. The CDR3, as DNA: TGTGCCAGCAGCGTCGACCTCTCGCGTGGCCGGCAGGGCTCCTACAATGAGCAGTTCTTC.

As concerns this clone: At the DNA level, this CDR3 is encoded by other sequences in the same sample as well. The chain employs TRBV7-2 and TRBJ2-7; D unclear. CDR1 and CDR2 (germline): SGHTA, FQGNSA. The CDR3 length is 13 residues. V dropped 1 base and J dropped 1 base, with 5 bases sitting between them. This chain's CDR3 is CASSLGRSYEQYF. In DNA, the CDR3 is TGTGCCAGCAGCTTAGGGCGGTCCTACGAGCAGTACTTC.

The chain joins TRBV19 to TRBJ2-3, with 8 bases matching TRBD1. The trim removed 4 bases at V and 2 bases at J, leaving 2 bases unmatched. The CDR3 extends over 14 amino acids. Germline V lookup: CDR1 LNHDA, CDR2 SQIVND (reference sequence). This CDR3 is CASSTGGYTDTQYF. CDR3 coding DNA: TGTGCCAGTAGTACAGGGGGCTACACAGATACGCAGTATTTT.

The chain carries TRBV28 and TRBJ1-4, with TRBD1 identical over 7 bases. The CDR3 runs to 13 residues. Germline assignment: CDR1 MDHEN and CDR2 SYDVKM. Losses at the gene ends were 3 bases for V and 9 bases for J; bases not matched to a gene: 4. The CDR3 loop reads CASSFRGLQKLFF. In nucleotides, the CDR3 is TGTGCCAGCAGTTTTAGGGGGCTGCAAAAACTGTTTTTT.

This chain connects TRBV18 to TRBJ1-5, with D unresolved. The CDR3 is 13 residues long. V was clipped by 0 bases and J by 7 bases, with 7 bases between them. The germline gives CDR1 KGHSH, CDR2 LQKENI. This chain's CDR3 is CASSPPKGQPQHF. CDR3 coding DNA: TGTGCCAGCTCACCACCTAAGGGACAGCCCCAGCATTTT.

This chain joins TRBV28 and TRBJ2-2, with TRBD1 identical over 7 bases. Germline CDR1 MDHEN, CDR2 SYDVKM. The CDR3 spans 13 residues. V was clipped by 6 bases and J by 7 bases; unmatched bases: 5. The CDR3 DNA follows: TGTGCCAGCAGCCTAACAGGGGTCGGGGAGCTGTTTTTT. Protein product: CASSLTGVGELFF.

Notes on this clone: A much larger clone lies one base from this, so it may be a read error. The same CDR3 also results from other DNA sequences found in this sample. The J gene is TRBJ2-1, the V gene TRBV11-2; 7 bases are shared with TRBD2. Germline CDR1 is SGHAT and CDR2 is FQNNGV. V lost 1 base and J lost 0; bases outside the gene matches: 0. The CDR3 contains 15 residues. The CDR3 coding sequence is TGTGCCAGCAGCTTAGGCGGGAGCTCCTACAATGAGCAGTTCTTC. The encoded protein is CASSLGGSSYNEQFF.

As for this clone: Other DNA sequences in the same sample also yield this CDR3. This rearrangement joins TRBV11-2 to TRBJ1-4; weak D call: TRBD1 (5 bases). From germline, CDR1 is SGHAT and CDR2 FQNNGV. CDR3 length: 13 amino acids. V lost 3 bases to trimming and J lost 5 bases, with 7 bases between them. The CDR3 DNA is TGTGCCAGCAGCTTGGGACGGAATGAAAAACTGTTTTTT. Translating it yields CASSLGRNEKLFF.

The V call is TRBV14, the J call TRBJ1-1; D not resolved. The V gene's germline CDR1 is SGHDN and CDR2 FVKESK. Trimming cost V 0 bases and J 9 bases, with 8 bases left between them. The length of the CDR3 is 12 residues. The CDR3 region is CASSQDLRQAFF. In DNA form, the CDR3 reads TGTGCCAGCAGCCAAGATCTACGGCAAGCTTTCTTT.